Listed below are T cell receptor beta chains from one sample, sequenced in a study of T cell repertoires and HLA-DP antigens. No antigen has been assigned to these receptors. The method was immunoSEQ multiplex PCR; TCRdb's version includes in-frame clones alone and lacks a portion of them. The sample consists of approximately 86,000 clones, approximately 86% of them appearing once. Sequenced input: CD4+ T cells from PBMCs. These receptors originate from a middle-aged man in good health and CMV-seronegative. CDR3s include the opening cysteine and the closing phenylalanine or tryptophan. The D gene is left open where the match is weak. Not all rows give a size; the values are once, few, many and, for expanded clones, a class.

CDR3 length | J gene | D gene | clone size | V gene | CDR3 protein | CDR3 DNA
16 | TRBJ2-1 | NA | NA | TRBV5-1 | CASSLGADVSYNEQFF | TGCGCCAGCAGCTTGGGGGCCGACGTCTCCTACAATGAGCAGTTCTTC
15 | TRBJ2-7 | TRBD2 | NA | TRBV9 | CASSVDGGDSYEQYF | TGTGCCAGCAGCGTAGACGGGGGGGACTCCTACGAGCAGTACTTC
11 | TRBJ2-4 | TRBD1 | NA | TRBV19 | CASGTANIQYF | TGTGCCAGTGGGACAGCGAACATTCAGTACTTC
14 | TRBJ2-5 | NA | NA | TRBV10-1 | CASSARRGAETQYF | TGCGCCAGCAGTGCGCGAAGGGGCGCAGAGACCCAGTACTTC
15 | TRBJ2-7 | NA | once | TRBV10-3 | CAISLKGSFSYEQYF | TGTGCCATCAGTTTGAAGGGTTCCTTTTCCTACGAGCAGTACTTC
13 | TRBJ2-7 | NA | NA | TRBV6-5 | CASSQDGNYEQYF | TGTGCCAGCAGTCAGGACGGGAACTACGAGCAGTACTTC
16 | TRBJ2-3 | TRBD2 | NA | TRBV7-2 | CASSLASSGGGGTQYF | TGTGCCAGCAGCTTAGCGTCTAGCGGGGGCGGAGGTACGCAGTATTTT
15 | TRBJ1-4 | TRBD1 | NA | TRBV5-1 | CASSSTGTAEEKLFF | TGCGCCAGCAGCTCCACCGGGACAGCGGAGGAAAAACTGTTTTTT
15 | TRBJ2-2 | NA | NA | TRBV5-6 | CASSWLGENTGELFF | TGTGCCAGCAGCTGGCTGGGAGAAAACACCGGGGAGCTGTTTTTT
10 | TRBJ2-7 | TRBD1 | NA | TRBV6-5 | CASIGQGWYF | TGTGCCAGCATTGGACAGGGCTGGTACTTC
16 | TRBJ2-2 | TRBD1 | NA | TRBV7-8 | CASTGGTGETTGELFF | TGTGCCAGCACCGGAGGGACAGGGGAGACCACCGGGGAGCTGTTTTTT
16 | TRBJ2-3 | NA | NA | TRBV5-1 | CASSYGSGLYTDTQYF | TGCGCCAGCAGCTACGGATCGGGGTTATACACAGATACGCAGTATTTT
15 | TRBJ1-1 | TRBD1 | NA | TRBV6-5 | CASSLTGGGGSEAFF | TGTGCCAGCAGTCTCACAGGGGGCGGGGGTTCGGAAGCTTTCTTT
16 | TRBJ1-2 | NA | NA | TRBV4-2 | CASSKGSRTWNYGYTF | TGTGCCAGCAGCAAAGGCTCCAGGACGTGGAACTATGGCTACACCTTC
12 | TRBJ1-5 | NA | NA | TRBV7-2 | CASSPYLQPQHF | TGTGCCAGCAGCCCGTACCTTCAGCCCCAGCATTTT
17 | TRBJ2-5 | NA | NA | TRBV7-7 | CASSPGDQLPYQETQYF | TGTGCTAGCAGCCCCGGAGACCAGCTTCCTTACCAAGAGACCCAGTACTTC
12 | TRBJ1-6 | NA | medium-sized | TRBV5-6 | CASSSTFSPLHF | TGTGCCAGCAGCTCGACCTTTTCACCCCTCCACTTT
15 | TRBJ1-2 | NA | once | TRBV4-3 | CASSQEVAKPYGYTF | TGCGCCAGCAGCCAAGAAGTGGCCAAACCCTATGGCTACACCTTC
16 | TRBJ2-2 | NA | NA | TRBV5-1 | CASSLSEAANTGELFF | TGCGCCAGCAGCTTGAGTGAGGCAGCGAACACCGGGGAGCTGTTTTTT
13 | TRBJ2-3 | NA | NA | TRBV5-1 | CASSDLATDTQYF | TGCGCCAGCAGCGATCTAGCGACAGATACGCAGTATTTT
12 | TRBJ1-1 | NA | NA | TRBV4-2 | CASSFMNTEAFF | TGTGCCAGCAGCTTTATGAACACTGAAGCTTTCTTT
13 | TRBJ1-6 | NA | once | TRBV6-1 | CASTGTPSSPLHF | TGTGCCAGCACCGGGACTCCTAGTTCACCCCTCCACTTT
15 | TRBJ1-5 | TRBD1 | once | TRBV4-3 | CASSQNRGGNQPQHF | TGCGCCAGCAGCCAGAACAGGGGGGGCAATCAGCCCCAGCATTTT
15 | TRBJ2-1 | NA | NA | TRBV7-2 | CASSLRRDSYNEQFF | TGTGCCAGCAGCTTAAGGAGAGACTCCTACAATGAGCAGTTCTTC
15 | TRBJ2-2 | TRBD1 | NA | TRBV7-9 | CASSVSGTGTGELFF | TGTGCCAGCAGCGTCTCCGGGACAGGGACTGGGGAGCTGTTTTTT
13 | TRBJ1-1 | NA | NA | TRBV27 | CASSLGRATEAFF | TGTGCCAGCAGTTTAGGCAGGGCTACTGAAGCTTTCTTT
13 | TRBJ1-2 | NA | NA | TRBV13 | CASSLGQGGGYTF | TGTGCCAGCAGCTTAGGACAGGGAGGTGGCTACACCTTC
16 | TRBJ2-3 | TRBD2 | NA | TRBV4-3 | CASSLTSSGIQDTQYF | TGCGCCAGCAGCCTAACTTCTAGCGGGATACAAGATACGCAGTATTTT
15 | TRBJ1-4 | NA | NA | TRBV2 | CASSDQGTTNEKLFF | TGTGCCAGCAGCGATCAGGGAACCACTAATGAAAAACTGTTTTTT
16 | TRBJ1-4 | TRBD1 | NA | TRBV7-8 | CASSYDRVRANEKLFF | TGTGCCAGCAGCTACGACAGGGTCAGGGCTAATGAAAAACTGTTTTTT
15 | TRBJ1-1 | NA | once | TRBV27 | CASSKTPGLNTEAFF | TGTGCCAGCAGTAAAACCCCAGGATTGAACACTGAAGCTTTCTTT
13 | TRBJ2-5 | NA | NA | TRBV7-8 | CASSLVGIETQYF | TGTGCCAGCAGCTTAGTGGGGATAGAGACCCAGTACTTC
14 | TRBJ1-2 | NA | few | TRBV19 | CASSMSRQIYGYTF | TGTGCCAGTAGTATGAGTAGACAGATCTATGGCTACACCTTC
17 | TRBJ2-7 | TRBD2 | NA | TRBV28 | CASSSLPQAGSSYEQYF | TGTGCCAGCAGTTCCCTACCCCAAGCGGGGAGCTCCTACGAGCAGTACTTC
14 | TRBJ2-7 | NA | NA | TRBV6-6 | CASSYSRGRGEQYF | TGTGCCAGCAGTTACAGCAGGGGACGTGGCGAGCAGTACTTC
16 | TRBJ2-1 | TRBD2 | NA | TRBV7-2 | CASRVATSGYYNEQFF | TGTGCCAGCAGAGTCGCGACTAGCGGGTACTACAATGAGCAGTTCTTC
16 | TRBJ1-2 | TRBD1 | once | TRBV7-2 | CASSSGGDRVSYGYTF | TGTGCCAGCAGCTCCGGTGGAGACAGGGTTAGCTATGGCTACACCTTC
10 | TRBJ2-2 | NA | NA | TRBV2 | CASSDWELFF | TGTGCCAGCAGTGACTGGGAGCTGTTTTTT
16 | TRBJ1-4 | NA | NA | TRBV27 | CASSFGGQRTNEKLFF | TGTGCCAGCAGTTTCGGGGGTCAGAGGACTAATGAAAAACTGTTTTTT
15 | TRBJ1-5 | NA | NA | TRBV6-1 | CASSGYGAGNQPQHF | TGTGCCAGCAGTGGTTACGGCGCGGGCAATCAGCCCCAGCATTTT
13 | TRBJ2-1 | NA | NA | TRBV2 | CATGGILRSEQFF | TGTGCCACTGGAGGGATTCTCCGGTCTGAGCAGTTCTTC
15 | TRBJ2-1 | TRBD2 | NA | TRBV27 | CASRTRGGPYNEQFF | TGTGCCAGCAGGACGCGGGGGGGCCCCTACAATGAGCAGTTCTTC
14 | TRBJ1-1 | TRBD1 | NA | TRBV5-1 | CASSFGQGHTEAFF | TGCGCCAGCAGCTTTGGACAGGGGCATACTGAAGCTTTCTTT